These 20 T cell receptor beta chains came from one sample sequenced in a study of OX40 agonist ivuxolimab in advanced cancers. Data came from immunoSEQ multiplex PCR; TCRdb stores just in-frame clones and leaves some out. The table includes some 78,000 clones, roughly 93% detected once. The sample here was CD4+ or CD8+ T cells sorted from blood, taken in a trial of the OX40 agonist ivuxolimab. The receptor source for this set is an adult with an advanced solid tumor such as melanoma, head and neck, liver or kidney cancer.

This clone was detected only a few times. The CDR3 loop reads CASSLVGDGIEAFF. CDR3 bases: TGTGCCAGTAGTCTCGTGGGGGACGGAATTGAAGCTTTCTTT. V is TRBV19 and J is TRBJ1-1, with D perhaps matching TRBD1 (5 bases). Germline V gene lookup returns CDR1 LNHDA and CDR2 SQIVND (reference sequence). The CDR3 consists of 14 residues. V dropped 5 bases and J dropped 7 bases, with 17 bases sitting between them. The variable domain in full, with the rest retrieved from reference TRBV19 and TRBJ1-1, is DGGITQSPKYLFRKEGQNVTLSCEQNLNHDAMYWYRQDPGQGLRLIYYSQIVNDFQKGDIAEGYSVSREKKESFPLTVTSAQKNPTAFYLCASSLVGDGIEAFFGQGTRLTVV.

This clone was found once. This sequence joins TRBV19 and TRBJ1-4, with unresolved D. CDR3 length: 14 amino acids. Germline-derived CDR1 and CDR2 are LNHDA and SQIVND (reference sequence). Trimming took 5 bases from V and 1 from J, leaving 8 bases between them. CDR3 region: CASSQQLTNEKLFF. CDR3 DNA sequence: TGTGCCAGTAGTCAACAGCTAACTAATGAAAAACTGTTTTTT.

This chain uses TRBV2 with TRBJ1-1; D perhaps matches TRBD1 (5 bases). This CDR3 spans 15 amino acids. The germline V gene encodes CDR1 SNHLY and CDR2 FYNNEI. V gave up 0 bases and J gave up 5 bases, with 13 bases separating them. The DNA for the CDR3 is TGTGCCAGCAGTGAAGCGCTTCGAGGGGAGACTGAAGCTTTCTTT. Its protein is CASSEALRGETEAFF.

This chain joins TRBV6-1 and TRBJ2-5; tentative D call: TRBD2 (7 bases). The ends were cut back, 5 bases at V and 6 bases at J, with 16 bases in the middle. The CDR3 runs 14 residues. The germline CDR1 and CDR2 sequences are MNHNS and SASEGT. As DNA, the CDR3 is TGTGCCAGCAGTCGTCGGGGGGCGCATCAGACCCAGTACTTC. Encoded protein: CASSRRGAHQTQYF.

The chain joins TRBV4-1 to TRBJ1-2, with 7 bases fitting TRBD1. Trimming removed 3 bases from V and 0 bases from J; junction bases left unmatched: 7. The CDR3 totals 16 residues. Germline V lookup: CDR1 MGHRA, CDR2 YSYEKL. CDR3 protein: CASSQTGTAANYGYTF. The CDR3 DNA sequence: TGCGCCAGCAGCCAGACCGGGACAGCAGCTAACTATGGCTACACCTTC.

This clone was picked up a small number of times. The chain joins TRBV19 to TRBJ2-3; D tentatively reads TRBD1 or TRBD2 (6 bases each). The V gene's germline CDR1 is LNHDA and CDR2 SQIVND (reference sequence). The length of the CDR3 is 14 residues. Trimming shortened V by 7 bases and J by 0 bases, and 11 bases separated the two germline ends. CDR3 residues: CASTPGASTDTQYF. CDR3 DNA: TGTGCCAGTACCCCGGGGGCGAGCACAGATACGCAGTATTTT.

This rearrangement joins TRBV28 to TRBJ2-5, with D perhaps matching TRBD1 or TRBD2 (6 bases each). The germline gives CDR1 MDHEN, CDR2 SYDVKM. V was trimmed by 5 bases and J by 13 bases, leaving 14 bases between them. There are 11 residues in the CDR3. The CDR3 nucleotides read TGTGCCAGCAGTAGGTCGGGGGCAGGGTACTTC. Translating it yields CASSRSGAGYF.

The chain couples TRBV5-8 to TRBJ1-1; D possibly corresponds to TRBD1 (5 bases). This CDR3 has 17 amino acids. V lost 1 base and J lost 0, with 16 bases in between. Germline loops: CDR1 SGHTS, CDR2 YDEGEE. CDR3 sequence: CASSLRQGGSLNTEAFF. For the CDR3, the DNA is TGTGCCAGCAGCTTGAGGCAGGGAGGCAGTTTGAACACTGAAGCTTTCTTT.

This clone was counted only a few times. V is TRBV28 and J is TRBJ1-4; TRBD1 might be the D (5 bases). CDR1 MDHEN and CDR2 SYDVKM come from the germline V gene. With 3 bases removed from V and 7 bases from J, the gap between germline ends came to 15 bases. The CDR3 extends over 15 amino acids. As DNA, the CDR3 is TGTGCCAGCAGTTTTGGTACAGGAGAAGGTGAAAAACTGTTTTTT. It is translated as CASSFGTGEGEKLFF. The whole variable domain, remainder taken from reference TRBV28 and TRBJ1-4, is DVKVTQSSRYLVKRTGEKVFLECVQDMDHENMFWYRQDPGLGLRLIYFSYDVKMKEKGDIPEGYSVSREKKERFSLILESASTNQTSMYLCASSFGTGEGEKLFFGSGTQLSVL.

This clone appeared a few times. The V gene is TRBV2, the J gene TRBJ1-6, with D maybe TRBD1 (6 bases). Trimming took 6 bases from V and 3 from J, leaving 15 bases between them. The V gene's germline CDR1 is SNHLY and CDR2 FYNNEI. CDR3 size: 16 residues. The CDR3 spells CASSVRGGGYNSPLHF. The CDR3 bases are TGTGCCAGCAGCGTCAGGGGAGGCGGCTATAATTCACCCCTCCACTTT.

The CDR3 nucleotides read TGTGCCAGCAGATCAGGGACAGGGGGGACTGAAGCTTTCTTT. As protein: CASRSGTGGTEAFF. The rearrangement uses TRBV2 and TRBJ1-1; 11 positions agree with TRBD1. CDR3 length: 14 amino acids. J was trimmed by 5 bases and V by 6 bases; bases with no gene match: 5. Germline V gene data show CDR1 as SNHLY and CDR2 as FYNNEI.

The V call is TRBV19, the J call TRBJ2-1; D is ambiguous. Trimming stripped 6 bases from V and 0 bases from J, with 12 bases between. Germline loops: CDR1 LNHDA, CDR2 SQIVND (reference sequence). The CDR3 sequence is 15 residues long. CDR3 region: CASRPTMGSYNEQFF. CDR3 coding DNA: TGTGCCAGTAGGCCCACGATGGGCTCCTACAATGAGCAGTTCTTC.

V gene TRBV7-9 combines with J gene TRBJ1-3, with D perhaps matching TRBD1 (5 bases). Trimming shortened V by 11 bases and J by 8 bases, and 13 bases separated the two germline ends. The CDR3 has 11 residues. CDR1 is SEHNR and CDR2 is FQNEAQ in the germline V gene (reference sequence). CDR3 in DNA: TGTGCCCAGGACATAGGGCACACCATATATTTT. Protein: CAQDIGHTIYF.

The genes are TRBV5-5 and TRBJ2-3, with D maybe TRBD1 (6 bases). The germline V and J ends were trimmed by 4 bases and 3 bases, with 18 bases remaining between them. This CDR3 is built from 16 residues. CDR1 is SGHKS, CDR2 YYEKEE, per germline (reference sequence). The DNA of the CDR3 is TGTGCCAGCAGCCAAGGAAGGGGGACGGGTACAGATACGCAGTATTTT. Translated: CASSQGRGTGTDTQYF.

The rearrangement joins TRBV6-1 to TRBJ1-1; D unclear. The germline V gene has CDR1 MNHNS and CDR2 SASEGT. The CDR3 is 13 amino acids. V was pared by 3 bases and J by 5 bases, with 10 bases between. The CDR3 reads CASSEASRTEAFF. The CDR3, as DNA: TGTGCCAGCAGTGAGGCCAGTAGGACTGAAGCTTTCTTT.

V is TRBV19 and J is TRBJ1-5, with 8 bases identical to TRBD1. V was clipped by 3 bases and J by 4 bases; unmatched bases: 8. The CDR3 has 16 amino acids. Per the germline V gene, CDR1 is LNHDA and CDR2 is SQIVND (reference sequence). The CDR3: CASSIGQGVGNQPQHF. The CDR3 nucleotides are TGTGCCAGTAGTATCGGACAGGGAGTCGGTAATCAGCCCCAGCATTTT.

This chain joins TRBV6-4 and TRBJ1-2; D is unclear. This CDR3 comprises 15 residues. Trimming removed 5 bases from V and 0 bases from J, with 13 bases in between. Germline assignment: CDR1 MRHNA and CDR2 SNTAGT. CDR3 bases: TGTGCCAGCAGTCGGGCAATCGGTCCTAACTATGGCTACACCTTC. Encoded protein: CASSRAIGPNYGYTF.

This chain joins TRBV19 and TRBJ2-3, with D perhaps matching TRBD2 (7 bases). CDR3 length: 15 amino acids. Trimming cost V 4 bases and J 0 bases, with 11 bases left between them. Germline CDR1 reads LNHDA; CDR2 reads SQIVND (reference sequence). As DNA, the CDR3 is TGTGCCAGTAGTAAGGGGGGGACTAGCACAGATACGCAGTATTTT. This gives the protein CASSKGGTSTDTQYF.

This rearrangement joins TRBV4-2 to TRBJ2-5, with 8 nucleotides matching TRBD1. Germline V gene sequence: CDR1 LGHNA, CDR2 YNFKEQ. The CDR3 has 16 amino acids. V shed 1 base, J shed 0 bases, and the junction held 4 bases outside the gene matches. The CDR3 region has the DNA TGTGCCAGCAGCCAAGGCACAGGGGGGTACCAAGAGACCCAGTACTTC. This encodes CASSQGTGGYQETQYF.

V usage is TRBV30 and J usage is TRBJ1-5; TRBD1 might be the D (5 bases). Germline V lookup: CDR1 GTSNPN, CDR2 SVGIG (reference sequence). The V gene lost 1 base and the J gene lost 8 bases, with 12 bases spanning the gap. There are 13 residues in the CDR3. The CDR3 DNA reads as TGTGCCTGGAGTGACAGGTGGGGCGAGCCCCAGCATTTT. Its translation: CAWSDRWGEPQHF.